The present entry profiles one T cell receptor beta chain with its context. The sample contains more than one DNA sequence encoding this CDR3. This entry belongs to a study of shared clonotypes between healthy human individuals. The table came from immunoSEQ multiplex PCR; TCRdb's copy has only in-frame clones and leaves some out. In the table there are some 1,400,000 clones, roughly 96% of which are singletons. CD4+ cell separation produced CD45RA+ naive and CD45RA-negative memory subsets. Germline CDR1 is SGHDT and CDR2 is YYEEEE. V was shortened by 4 bases and J by 3 bases, with 11 bases between the two germline ends. The CDR3 covers 14 residues.

Sequenced sample: naive CD4+ T cells sorted from blood. The subset denotes: CD45RA+ positively selected. This chain uses TRBV5-6 with TRBJ2-1; the D gene is possibly TRBD2 (5 bases). The sequence came from a young man in good health. The CDR3 here is CASSPGLVYNEQFF. For the CDR3, the DNA is TGTGCCAGCAGCCCGGGGTTAGTCTACAATGAGCAGTTCTTC.